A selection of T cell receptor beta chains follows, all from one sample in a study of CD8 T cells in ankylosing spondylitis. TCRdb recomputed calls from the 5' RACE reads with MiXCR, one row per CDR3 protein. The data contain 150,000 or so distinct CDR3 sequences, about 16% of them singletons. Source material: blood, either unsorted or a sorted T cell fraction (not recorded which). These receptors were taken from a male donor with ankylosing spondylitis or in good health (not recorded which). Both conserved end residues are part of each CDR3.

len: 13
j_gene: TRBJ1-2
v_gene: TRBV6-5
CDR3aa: CASSYDLFYGYTF

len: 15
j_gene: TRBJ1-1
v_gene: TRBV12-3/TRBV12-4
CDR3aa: CASRPSQGRATEAFF

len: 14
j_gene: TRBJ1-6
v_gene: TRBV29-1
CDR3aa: CSVSLGLGNSPLHF

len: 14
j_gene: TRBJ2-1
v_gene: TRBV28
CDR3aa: CASSFLANYNEQFF

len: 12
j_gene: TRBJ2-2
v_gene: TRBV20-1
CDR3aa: CSARSHTGELFF

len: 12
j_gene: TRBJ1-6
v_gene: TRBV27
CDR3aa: CASWTGQSPLHF

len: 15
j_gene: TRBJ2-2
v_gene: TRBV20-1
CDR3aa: CSAREGGVVTGELFF

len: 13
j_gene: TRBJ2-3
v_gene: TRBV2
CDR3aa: CASSDGSRDTQYF

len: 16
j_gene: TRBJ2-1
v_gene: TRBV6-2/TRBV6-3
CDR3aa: CASNFLGGGLHNEQFF

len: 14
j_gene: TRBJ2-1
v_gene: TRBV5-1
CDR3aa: CASSLFQGNNEQFF

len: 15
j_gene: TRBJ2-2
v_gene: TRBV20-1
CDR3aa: CSARGGRGNTGELFF

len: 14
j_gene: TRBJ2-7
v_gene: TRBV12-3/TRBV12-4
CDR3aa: CASSFGGGDYEQYF

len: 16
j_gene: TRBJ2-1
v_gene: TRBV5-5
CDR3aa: CASSLVARGGYNEQFF

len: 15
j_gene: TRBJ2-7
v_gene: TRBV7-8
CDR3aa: CASSLVGSGLPEQYF

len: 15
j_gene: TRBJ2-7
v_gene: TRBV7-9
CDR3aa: CASSLSASGIHEQYF

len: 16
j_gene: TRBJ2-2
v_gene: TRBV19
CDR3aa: CASRIPGGGGTGELFF